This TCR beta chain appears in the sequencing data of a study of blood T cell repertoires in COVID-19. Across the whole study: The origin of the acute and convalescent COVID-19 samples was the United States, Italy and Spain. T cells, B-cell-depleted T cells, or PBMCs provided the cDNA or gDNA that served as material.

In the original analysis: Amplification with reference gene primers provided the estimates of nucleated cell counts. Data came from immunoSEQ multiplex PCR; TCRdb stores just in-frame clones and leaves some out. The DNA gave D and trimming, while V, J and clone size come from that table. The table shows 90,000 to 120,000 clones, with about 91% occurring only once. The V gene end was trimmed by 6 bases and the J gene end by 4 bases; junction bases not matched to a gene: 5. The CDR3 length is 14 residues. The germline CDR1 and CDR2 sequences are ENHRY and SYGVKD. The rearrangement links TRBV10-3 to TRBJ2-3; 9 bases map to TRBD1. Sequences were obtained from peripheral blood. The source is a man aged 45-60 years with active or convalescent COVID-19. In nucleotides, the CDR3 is TGTGCCATCAGGGAGGACAGGGGAGCAGATACGCAGTATTTT. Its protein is CAIREDRGADTQYF.